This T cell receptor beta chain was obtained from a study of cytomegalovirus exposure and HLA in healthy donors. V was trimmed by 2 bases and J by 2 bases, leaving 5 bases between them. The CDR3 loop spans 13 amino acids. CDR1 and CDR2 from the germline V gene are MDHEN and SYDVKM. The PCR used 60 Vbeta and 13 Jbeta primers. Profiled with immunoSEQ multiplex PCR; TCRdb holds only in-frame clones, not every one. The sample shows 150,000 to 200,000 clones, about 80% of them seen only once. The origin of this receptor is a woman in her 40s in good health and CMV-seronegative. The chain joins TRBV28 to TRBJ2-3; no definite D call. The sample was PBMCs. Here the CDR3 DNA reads TGTGCCAGCAGTTTACCTGTCACAGATACGCAGTATTTT. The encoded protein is CASSLPVTDTQYF.